This T cell receptor (beta chain) is from a study of T cell responses to AZD1222 COVID-19 vaccine. Note on this clone: Its antigen is currently unknown.

Libraries were prepared by immunoSEQ multiplex PCR; TCRdb keeps only in-frame clonotypes and omits some of them. The table lists around 130,000 clones, roughly nine tenths of them singletons, with about 7.5% in the top ten. The study's findings and limits: The reported proportion of spike-specific TCRs targeting unmutated variant regions was nearly half. Clonal diversity was possibly underestimated, and white British individuals and females predominated among donors. Among AZD1222 vaccinees, only six were seropositive at baseline. Recipients of two AZD1222 doses showed rising Spike-specific TCR breadth and depth.

Here the sequenced sample was peripheral blood, taken 28 days after the second dose of the MenACWY control vaccine. The receptor was isolated from an adult who received the MenACWY meningococcal vaccine as a control.

For the CDR3, the DNA is TGTGCCAGCAGTCGGTCAGTCCTCTCCACAGATACGCAGTATTTT. It codes for CASSRSVLSTDTQYF. This rearrangement joins TRBV6-4 to TRBJ2-3; D not certain. V lost 5 bases to trimming and J lost 2 bases, with 14 bases between them. The CDR3 spans 15 residues. Germline CDR1 MRHNA, CDR2 SNTAGT.